This T cell receptor (beta chain) was sequenced during a study of T cells in Graves' hyperthyroidism and ophthalmopathy. Overall study context: Peripheral blood sampling occurred at initial diagnosis, before any treatment.

V shed 6 bases and J shed 2 bases, with 11 bases lying between them. The CDR3 spans 13 residues. The germline V gene has CDR1 LNHDA and CDR2 SQIVND (reference sequence). General study results and limits: Most expanded thyroid clonotypes above 0.001 recurred in blood.

Turning to this clonotype: Its antigen is currently unknown.

Using RNA transcripts as the source, TCR beta CDR3 regions were amplified. TCR CDR3 regions were first amplified by RT-PCR with HTBI primers. MiXCR, run by TCRdb on the multiplex PCR reads, gives a single entry per CDR3 protein. The profile shows 700,000 to 950,000 distinct CDR3 sequences, approximately 36% of them singletons. Diagnosis of hyperthyroidism was new in patients aged 18 to 65, and its duration was under 2 months. The sequencing input was blood. This sequence originates from a woman in her thirties or forties with Graves' hyperthyroidism. This sequence joins TRBV19 and TRBJ2-7; D is unclear. CDR3 nucleotides: TGTGCCAGTAGCCAAAAAAAGGCCTACGAGCAGTACTTC. Translated, it gives CASSQKKAYEQYF.